This section outlines one TCR beta chain sequence together with its context. As yet, its antigen is unknown. The data were obtained in a study of glioma-infiltrating T cells after dendritic cell vaccination. Turning to the study itself: The vaccine used monocyte-derived dendritic cells pulsed overnight with autologous tumor lysate. Study outcomes and limitations: Longer survival after dendritic cell vaccination followed higher pretreatment TIL content.

Indicated time point: after dendritic cell vaccination, including at tumor progression/relapse. The protocol was immunoSEQ multiplex PCR, while the TCRdb copy is restricted to in-frame clones and leaves out a portion. The sample includes 98,000 or so clones, around 80% seen only once; the top ten take roughly 5.9%. Sample: blood, taken after dendritic cell vaccination. The receptor's source is a human donor with glioblastoma.

CDR3 bases: TGTGCCAGTAGTATACCACTAGCGGGAGGGTACGGGGAGCTGTTTTTT. Translated, it gives CASSIPLAGGYGELFF. V usage is TRBV19 and J usage is TRBJ2-2, with 13 bases that match TRBD2. V shed 2 bases, J shed 7 bases, and the junction held 4 bases outside the gene matches. In germline, CDR1 is LNHDA, CDR2 SQIVND (reference sequence). This CDR3 has 16 residues. The full variable domain, in which reference TRBV19 and TRBJ2-2 provide the parts outside the CDR3, is DGGITQSPKYLFRKEGQNVTLSCEQNLNHDAMYWYRQDPGQGLRLIYYSQIVNDFQKGDIAEGYSVSREKKESFPLTVTSAQKNPTAFYLCASSIPLAGGYGELFFGEGSRLTVL.